This paragraph covers one T cell receptor beta chain sequence. This sample was included in a study of identical twins. From the 5' RACE reads, TCRdb called clonotypes with MiXCR, one entry per CDR3 protein. The table records approximately 670,000 distinct CDR3 sequences, 6% to 6.5% of them present only once. This CDR3 spans 14 amino acids. V lost 3 bases to trimming and J lost 9 bases, with 12 bases between them. Per germline, CDR1 MNHEY and CDR2 SVGEGT. This chain uses TRBV6-2 or TRBV6-3 with TRBJ1-6; D gene unclear. The receptor was derived from a man between 18 and 29 years old in good health. The sample was naive T cells sorted from blood. CDR3 amino acids: CASSYTTVRSPLHF. The CDR3 nucleotides are TGTGCCAGCAGTTATACGACGGTTCGTTCACCCCTCCACTTT.